This T cell receptor beta chain was identified in a study of regulatory T cells in long-lasting Graves disease. This clonotype was picked up a small number of times. The time point here: newly diagnosed GD, antithyroid drugs for less than 3 months. Following extraction of RNA from PBMCs, that RNA was used to make the TCR library. TCR beta libraries were built with iRepertoire HTBI primers and Arm-PCR of CDR3 regions. Each CDR3 protein is one row after TCRdb ran MiXCR on the multiplex PCR reads. The repertoire holds 600,000 to 650,000 distinct CDR3 sequences, about 15% seen once, with approximately 20% in the top ten. These data also featured in a second study, about T cells in Graves' hyperthyroidism and ophthalmopathy. That investigation notes: Newly diagnosed hyperthyroidism patients aged 18 to 65 years had disease lasting under 2 months.

The source was peripheral blood mononuclear cells (PBMCs), collected at new diagnosis, from a patient treated with antithyroid drugs. The TCR sequence derives from a woman younger than 45 with Graves disease.

The CDR3 DNA reads TGCAGTGCTAGGATTCGTCTCAATGAGCAGTTCTTC. This translates into CSARIRLNEQFF. The chain joins TRBV20-1 to TRBJ2-1; D is unclear. The CDR3 loop spans 12 amino acids. Germline V gives CDR1 DFQATT, CDR2 SNEGSKA (reference sequence). The V and J ends lost 3 bases and 6 bases respectively, with 9 bases between them.